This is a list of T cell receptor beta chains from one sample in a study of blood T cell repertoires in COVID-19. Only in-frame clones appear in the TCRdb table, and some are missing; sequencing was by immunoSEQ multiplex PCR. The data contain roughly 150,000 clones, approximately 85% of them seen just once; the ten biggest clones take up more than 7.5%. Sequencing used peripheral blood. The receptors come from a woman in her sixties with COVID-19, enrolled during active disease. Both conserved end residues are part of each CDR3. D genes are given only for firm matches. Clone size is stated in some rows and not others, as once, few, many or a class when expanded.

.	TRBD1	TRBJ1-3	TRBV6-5	CASTGAGQGGNTIYF	TGTGCCAGCACCGGGGCGGGACAGGGAGGAAACACCATATATTTT
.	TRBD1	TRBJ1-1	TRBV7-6	CASSLTGGAPEAFF	TGTGCCAGCAGCTTAACAGGGGGTGCGCCTGAAGCTTTCTTT
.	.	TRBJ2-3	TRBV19	CASSTQGKDTQYF	TGTGCCAGTAGTACGCAGGGGAAAGATACGCAGTATTTT
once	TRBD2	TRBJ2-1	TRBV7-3	CASSRTSGGYNEQFF	TGTGCCAGCAGCCGGACTAGCGGGGGTTACAATGAGCAGTTCTTC
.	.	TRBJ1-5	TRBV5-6	CASSRGSNQPQHF	TGTGCCAGCAGCAGGGGCAGCAATCAGCCCCAGCATTTT
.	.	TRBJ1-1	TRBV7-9	CASSLANTNTEAFF	TGTGCCAGCAGCTTAGCGAATACTAACACTGAAGCTTTCTTT
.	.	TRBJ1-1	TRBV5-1	CASSLDGTLNTEAFF	TGCGCCAGCAGCTTGGATGGGACACTAAACACTGAAGCTTTCTTT
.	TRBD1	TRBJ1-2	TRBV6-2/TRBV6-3	CASSSGQYYGYTF	TGTGCCAGCAGTTCGGGACAGTACTATGGCTACACCTTC
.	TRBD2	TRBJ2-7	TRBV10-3	CATRLAGGDEQYF	TGTGCCACGAGACTAGCGGGAGGGGACGAGCAGTACTTC
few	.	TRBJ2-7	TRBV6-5	CASSNSYEQYF	TGTGCCAGCAGCAACAGCTACGAGCAGTACTTC
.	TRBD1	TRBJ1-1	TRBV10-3	CAITRGPGLEAFF	TGTGCCATCACTAGGGGGCCGGGACTTGAAGCTTTCTTT
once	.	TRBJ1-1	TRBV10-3	CAISEHGQPNTEAFF	TGTGCCATCAGTGAACACGGACAGCCGAACACTGAAGCTTTCTTT
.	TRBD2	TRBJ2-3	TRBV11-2	CASSSKRGGGTDTQYF	TGTGCCAGCAGCTCTAAGCGGGGGGGCGGAACGGATACGCAGTATTTT
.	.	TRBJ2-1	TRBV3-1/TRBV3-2	CASSQDRDSYYNEQFF	TGTGCCAGCAGCCAAGACCGGGACTCCTACTACAATGAGCAGTTCTTC
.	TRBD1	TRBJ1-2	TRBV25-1	CASRMTGGSYGYTF	TGTGCCAGCAGGATGACAGGGGGCAGTTATGGCTACACCTTC
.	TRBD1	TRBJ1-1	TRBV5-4	CASSLEGAMNTEAFF	TGTGCCAGCAGCTTGGAGGGGGCCATGAACACTGAAGCTTTCTTT
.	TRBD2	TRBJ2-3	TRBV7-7	CASSSGLALTDTQYF	TGTGCTAGCAGCTCGGGACTAGCGTTAACAGATACGCAGTATTTT
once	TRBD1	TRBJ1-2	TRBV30	CAWDRGYGYTF	TGTGCCTGGGACAGGGGATATGGCTACACCTTC
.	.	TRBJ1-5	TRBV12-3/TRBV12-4	CASSFSRQQPQHF	TGTGCCAGCAGTTTCTCGAGGCAGCAGCCCCAGCATTTT
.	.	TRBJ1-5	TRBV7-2	CASSLNRGDQPQHF	TGTGCCAGCAGCTTAAATCGGGGGGATCAGCCCCAGCATTTT
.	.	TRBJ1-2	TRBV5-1	CASSPTGTNYGYTF	TGCGCCAGCAGCCCCACAGGGACTAACTATGGCTACACCTTC
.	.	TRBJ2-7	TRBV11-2	CASSLPWGTGVNREQYF	TGTGCCAGCAGCTTACCCTGGGGGACGGGAGTGAATCGCGAGCAGTACTTC
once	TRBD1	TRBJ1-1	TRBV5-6	CASSRWDRAVSAFF	TGTGCCAGCAGCCGCTGGGACAGAGCCGTGAGTGCTTTCTTT
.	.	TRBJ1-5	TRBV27	CASSERGSNQPQHF	TGTGCCAGCAGTGAACGGGGGAGCAATCAGCCCCAGCATTTT
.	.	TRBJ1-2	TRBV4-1	CASSLPGQANYGYTF	TGCGCCAGCAGCTTACCGGGACAAGCTAACTATGGCTACACCTTC
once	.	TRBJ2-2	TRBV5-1	CASSPRVLGYTGELFF	TGCGCCAGCAGCCCCCGGGTCCTTGGGTACACCGGGGAGCTGTTTTTT
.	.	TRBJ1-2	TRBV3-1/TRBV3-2	CASSQDRVGYTF	TGTGCCAGCAGCCAAGACAGGGTTGGCTACACCTTC
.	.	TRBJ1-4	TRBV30	CAWSVRGTTNEKLFF	TGTGCCTGGAGTGTCAGGGGAACAACTAATGAAAAACTGTTTTTT
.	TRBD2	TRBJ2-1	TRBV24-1	CATSDPYSGMGDEQFF	TGTGCCACCAGTGATCCGTATAGCGGGATGGGGGATGAGCAGTTCTTC
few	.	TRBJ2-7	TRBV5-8	CASSPSAPRTYEQYF	TGTGCCAGCAGCCCTTCGGCCCCGAGGACCTACGAGCAGTACTTC
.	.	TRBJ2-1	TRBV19	CASSYRGFSYNEQFF	TGTGCCAGTAGTTATAGGGGGTTCTCCTACAATGAGCAGTTCTTC
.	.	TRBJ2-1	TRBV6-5	CASSPPRGTVNEQFF	TGTGCCAGCAGTCCCCCTAGGGGTACCGTCAATGAGCAGTTCTTC
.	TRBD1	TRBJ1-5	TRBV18	CASSPTGDQPQHF	TGTGCCAGCTCACCAACAGGGGACCAGCCCCAGCATTTT
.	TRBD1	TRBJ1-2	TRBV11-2	CASSTIRTGEGYTF	TGTGCCAGCAGCACAATTCGGACAGGGGAAGGCTACACCTTC
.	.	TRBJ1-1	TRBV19	CASQETYTEAFF	TGTGCCAGCCAAGAGACATACACTGAAGCTTTCTTT
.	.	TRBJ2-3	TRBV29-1	CSGQTSTDTQYF	TGCAGTGGACAGACTAGCACAGATACGCAGTATTTT
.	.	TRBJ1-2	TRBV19	CASCVSAGNYGYTF	TGTGCCAGTTGTGTGTCTGCGGGGAACTATGGCTACACCTTC
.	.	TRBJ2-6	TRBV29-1	CSAEATSGANVLTF	TGCAGCGCCGAAGCGACTTCTGGGGCCAACGTCCTGACTTTC
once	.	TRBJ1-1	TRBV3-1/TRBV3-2	CASSSTGLGAFF	TGTGCCAGCAGCTCCACAGGGCTAGGAGCTTTCTTT
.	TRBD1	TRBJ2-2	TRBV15	CATSSRLGTAYTGELFF	TGTGCCACCAGCAGTCGCTTGGGGACAGCATACACCGGGGAGCTGTTTTTT
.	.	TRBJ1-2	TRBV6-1	CASSYGSTNYGYTF	TGTGCCAGCAGTTATGGCAGTACTAACTATGGCTACACCTTC
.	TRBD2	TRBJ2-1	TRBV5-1	CASRVGLADYNEQFF	TGCGCCAGCAGGGTGGGACTAGCGGACTACAATGAGCAGTTCTTC
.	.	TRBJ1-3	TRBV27	CASRQQGPGNTIYF	TGTGCCAGCAGACAACAGGGCCCTGGAAACACCATATATTTT